This TCR beta chain was observed in a study of post-analysis software for immune sequencing data. The CDR3 length is 15 residues. V was shortened by 6 bases and J by 1 base, with 14 bases between the two germline ends. Per the germline V gene, CDR1 is SGHNT and CDR2 is YENEEA. A remark on this clonotype: The antigen remains unidentified.

Study-level points and caveats: Controls significantly exceeded multiple sclerosis patients in normalized Chao1 diversity. Among about 5 TRBV segments more frequent in patients than controls were TRBV5-6, TRBV5-1 and TRBV20-1. By F measure, samples from a shared preparation batch strongly co-clustered.

Every TCR beta cDNA library bore unique molecular identifiers. Yield was around 500,000 cDNA molecules from about 1 to 10 million T cells. A single record per CDR3 protein comes from TCRdb applying MiXCR to the PCR reads. The table records some 700,000 distinct CDR3 sequences, approximately 60% of them present only once. This clonotype originated in a girl between 2 and 10 years old with multiple sclerosis. The genes are TRBV11-3 and TRBJ2-3; D is unresolved. Sequencing was carried out using blood. CDR3 sequence: CASRGGPGRTDTQYF. The CDR3 coding sequence is TGTGCCAGCAGAGGTGGGCCAGGCCGCACAGATACGCAGTATTTT.